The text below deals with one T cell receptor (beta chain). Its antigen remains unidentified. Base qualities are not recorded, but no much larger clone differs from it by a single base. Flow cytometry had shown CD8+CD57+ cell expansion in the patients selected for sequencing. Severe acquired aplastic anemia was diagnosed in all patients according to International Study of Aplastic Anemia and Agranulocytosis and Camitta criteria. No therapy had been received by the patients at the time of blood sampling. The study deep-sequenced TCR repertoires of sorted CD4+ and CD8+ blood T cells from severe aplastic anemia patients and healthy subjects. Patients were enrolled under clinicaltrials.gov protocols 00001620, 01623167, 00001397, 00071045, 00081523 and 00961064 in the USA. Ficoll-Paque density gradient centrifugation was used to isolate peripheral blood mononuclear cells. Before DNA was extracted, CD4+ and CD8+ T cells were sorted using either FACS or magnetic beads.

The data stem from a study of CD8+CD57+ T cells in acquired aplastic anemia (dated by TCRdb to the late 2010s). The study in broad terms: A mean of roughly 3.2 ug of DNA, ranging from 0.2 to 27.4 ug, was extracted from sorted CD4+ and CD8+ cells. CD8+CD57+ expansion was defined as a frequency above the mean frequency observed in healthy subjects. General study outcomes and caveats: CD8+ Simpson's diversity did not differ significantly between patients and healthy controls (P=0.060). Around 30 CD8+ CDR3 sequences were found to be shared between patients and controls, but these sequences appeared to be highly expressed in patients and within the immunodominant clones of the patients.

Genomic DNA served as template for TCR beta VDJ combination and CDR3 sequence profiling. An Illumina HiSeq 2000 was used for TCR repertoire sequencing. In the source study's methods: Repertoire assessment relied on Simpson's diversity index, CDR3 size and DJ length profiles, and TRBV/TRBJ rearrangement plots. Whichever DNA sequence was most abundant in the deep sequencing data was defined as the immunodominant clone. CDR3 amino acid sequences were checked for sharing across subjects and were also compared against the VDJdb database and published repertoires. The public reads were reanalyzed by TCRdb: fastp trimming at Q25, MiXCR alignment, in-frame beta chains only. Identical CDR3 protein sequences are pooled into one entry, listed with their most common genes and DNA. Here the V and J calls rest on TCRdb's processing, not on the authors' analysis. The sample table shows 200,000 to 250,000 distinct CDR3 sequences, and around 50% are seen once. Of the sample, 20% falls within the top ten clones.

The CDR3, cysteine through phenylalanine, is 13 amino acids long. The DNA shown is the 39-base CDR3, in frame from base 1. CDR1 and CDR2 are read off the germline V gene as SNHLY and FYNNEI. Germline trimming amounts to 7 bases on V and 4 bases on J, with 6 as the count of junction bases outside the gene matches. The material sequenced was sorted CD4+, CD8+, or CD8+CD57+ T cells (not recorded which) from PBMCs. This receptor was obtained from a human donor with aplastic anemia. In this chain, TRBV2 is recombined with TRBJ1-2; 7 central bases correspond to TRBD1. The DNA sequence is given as TGTGCCAGCATAAAGACAGGGAGCTATGGCTACACCTTC. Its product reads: CASIKTGSYGYTF. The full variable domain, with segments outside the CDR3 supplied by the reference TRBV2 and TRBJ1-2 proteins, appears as EPEVTQTPSHQVTQMGQEVILRCVPISNHLYFYWYRQILGQKVEFLVSFYNNEISEKSEIFDDQFSVERPDGSNFTLKIRSTKLEDSAMYFCASIKTGSYGYTFGSGTRLTVV.